The clone carrying this TCR beta chain was seen ten or more times. Its antigen remains unidentified. Clinicians diagnosed patients from clinical symptoms, serum thyroxine and TRAb, thyroid ultrasound and orbital computed tomography. Isolation of PBMCs was performed on around 9.3 ml fresh peripheral blood. V was cut by 1 base and J by 2 bases, with 9 bases left in between. Germline-derived CDR1 and CDR2 are SGHRS and YFSETQ. CDR3 length equals 14 residues. This record belongs to a study of T cells in Graves' hyperthyroidism and ophthalmopathy. Regarding the study as a whole: Classification by a 13 V-J model distinguished ophthalmopathy from stable hyperthyroidism.

RNA transcripts yielded amplified TCR beta CDR3 regions. Using the HTBI primer set, a first-round RT-PCR was run on the TCR CDR3. One entry per CDR3 protein, called by TCRdb with MiXCR from the multiplex PCR reads. The sample shows more than 350,000 distinct CDR3 sequences, approximately 14% of them seen only once. The material sequenced was blood. The chain couples TRBV5-1 to TRBJ2-5; D uncertain. The source of this sequence is a woman under 40 with Graves' ophthalmopathy. The CDR3 here is CASSLTDVQETQYF. CDR3 nucleotides: TGCGCCAGCAGCTTGACGGACGTTCAAGAGACCCAGTACTTC.